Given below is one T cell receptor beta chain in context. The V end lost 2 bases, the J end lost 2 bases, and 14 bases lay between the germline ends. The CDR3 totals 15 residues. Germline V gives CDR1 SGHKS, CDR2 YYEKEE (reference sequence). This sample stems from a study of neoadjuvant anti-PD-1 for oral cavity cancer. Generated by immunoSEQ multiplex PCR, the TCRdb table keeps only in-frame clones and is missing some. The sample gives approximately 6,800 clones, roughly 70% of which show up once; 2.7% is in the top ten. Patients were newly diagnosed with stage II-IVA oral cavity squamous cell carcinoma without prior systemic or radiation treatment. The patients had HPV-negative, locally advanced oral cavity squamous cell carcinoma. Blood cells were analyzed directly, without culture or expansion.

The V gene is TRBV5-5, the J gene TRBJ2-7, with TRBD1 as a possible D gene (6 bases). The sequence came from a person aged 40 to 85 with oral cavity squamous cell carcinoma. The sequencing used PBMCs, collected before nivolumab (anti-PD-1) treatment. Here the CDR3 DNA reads TGTGCCAGCAGCTTAGGGCGGACAGCAACCTACGAGCAGTACTTC. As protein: CASSLGRTATYEQYF. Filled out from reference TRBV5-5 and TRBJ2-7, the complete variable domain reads DAGVTQSPTHLIKTRGQQVTLRCSPISGHKSVSWYQQVLGQGPQFIFQYYEKEERGRGNFPDRFSARQFPNYSSELNVNALLLGDSALYLCASSLGRTATYEQYFGPGTRLTVT.